A selection of T cell receptor beta chains follows, all from one sample in a study of blood T cells in healthy people across ages. MiXCR was run by TCRdb on the 5' RACE reads, yielding one entry per CDR3 protein. The table records around 940,000 distinct CDR3 sequences, about 51% of them present only once. Sequencing input: blood. Source of these receptors: a woman aged 55-70 years in good health. Both conserved end residues are part of each CDR3. A D gene is named only where the DNA matches it firmly. Clone size is not always given. Where it is, it says once, few, many or a class for expanded clones.

CDR3: CASSRSSGANVLTF; DNA: TGTGCCAGCAGTCGGAGCTCTGGGGCCAACGTCCTGACTTTC; V: TRBV3-1; D: .; size: many; J: TRBJ2-6
CDR3: CASRIQGQPNYGYTF; DNA: TGTGCCAGCAGGATACAAGGACAGCCTAACTATGGCTACACCTTC; V: TRBV2; D: .; size: .; J: TRBJ1-2
CDR3: CASSAGRLGTTQYF; DNA: TGTGCCAGCAGCGCCGGTCGCCTGGGGACGACCCAGTACTTC; V: TRBV11-1; D: .; size: once; J: TRBJ2-5
CDR3: CASSEVGPGQGAPLHF; DNA: TGTGCCAGCAGTGAAGTCGGGCCGGGGCAGGGAGCACCCCTCCACTTT; V: TRBV6-1; D: .; size: .; J: TRBJ1-6
CDR3: CSARGPGLAEYNEQFF; DNA: TGCAGTGCTAGGGGGCCGGGACTAGCAGAGTACAATGAGCAGTTCTTC; V: TRBV20-1; D: TRBD2; size: .; J: TRBJ2-1
CDR3: CSASSPQWGNGGHEQFF; DNA: TGCAGTGCTAGCTCACCGCAGTGGGGGAATGGGGGCCATGAGCAGTTCTTC; V: TRBV20-1; D: .; size: .; J: TRBJ2-1
CDR3: CASSRGLANSYEQYF; DNA: TGTGCCAGCAGCCGCGGACTAGCGAATTCCTACGAGCAGTACTTC; V: TRBV7-2; D: TRBD2; size: .; J: TRBJ2-7
CDR3: CAWSRLAGETGELFF; DNA: TGTGCCTGGAGTCGACTAGCGGGAGAGACCGGGGAGCTGTTTTTT; V: TRBV30; D: TRBD2; size: .; J: TRBJ2-2
CDR3: CASGPYSSYEQYF; DNA: TGTGCCAGCGGACCCTATTCATCCTACGAGCAGTACTTC; V: TRBV7-9; D: .; size: .; J: TRBJ2-7
CDR3: CASPLGSSKYYETQYF; DNA: TGTGCCAGCCCGCTCGGGTCTTCAAAATATTATGAGACCCAGTACTTC; V: TRBV28; D: .; size: .; J: TRBJ2-5
CDR3: CASSDLPQGKNEQFF; DNA: TGTGCCAGCAGTGATCTCCCGCAGGGTAAAAATGAGCAGTTCTTC; V: TRBV25-1; D: .; size: .; J: TRBJ2-1
CDR3: CASSLYLAKNIQYF; DNA: TGTGCCAGCAGCTTATACCTAGCCAAAAACATTCAGTACTTC; V: TRBV13; D: .; size: .; J: TRBJ2-4
CDR3: CASSHNYVRDSLSIQYF; DNA: TGTGCCAGCAGCCATAATTACGTCCGGGACAGTTTATCCATTCAGTACTTC; V: TRBV4-2; D: TRBD1; size: .; J: TRBJ2-4
CDR3: CASSEIMSREKLFF; DNA: TGTGCCAGCAGTGAAATTATGTCTCGCGAAAAACTGTTTTTT; V: TRBV6-1; D: .; size: few; J: TRBJ1-4
CDR3: CSVTGTDGSNQPQHF; DNA: TGCAGCGTTACCGGGACAGACGGTAGCAATCAGCCCCAGCATTTT; V: TRBV29-1; D: TRBD1; size: few; J: TRBJ1-5
CDR3: CASTPMEVVYEQYF; DNA: TGTGCCAGCACCCCCATGGAGGTTGTCTACGAGCAGTACTTC; V: TRBV7-9; D: .; size: few; J: TRBJ2-7
CDR3: CASSQEPVGTASDTQYF; DNA: TGCGCCAGCAGCCAAGAGCCAGTAGGGACAGCATCCGATACGCAGTATTTT; V: TRBV4-1; D: TRBD1; size: few; J: TRBJ2-3
CDR3: CSGRDTSGKETQYF; DNA: TGCAGTGGGCGGGATACTAGCGGGAAGGAGACCCAGTACTTC; V: TRBV20-1; D: TRBD2; size: once; J: TRBJ2-5
CDR3: CASSFGTSGLSSYEQYF; DNA: TGCGCCAGCAGCTTCGGGACTAGCGGGTTAAGCTCCTACGAGCAGTACTTC; V: TRBV5-1; D: TRBD2; size: .; J: TRBJ2-7
CDR3: CASSNWGLDYTF; DNA: TGTGCCAGCAGCAATTGGGGGCTGGACTACACCTTC; V: TRBV12-3/TRBV12-4; D: .; size: .; J: TRBJ1-2
CDR3: CASAGWSGRGEQYF; DNA: TGTGCCAGCGCTGGCTGGAGCGGGAGGGGTGAGCAGTACTTC; V: TRBV27; D: TRBD2; size: .; J: TRBJ2-7
CDR3: CSANTGISTDTQYF; DNA: TGCAGTGCTAATACAGGGATAAGCACAGATACGCAGTATTTT; V: TRBV20-1; D: .; size: once; J: TRBJ2-3
CDR3: CASSQGLWDTEAFF; DNA: TGCGCCAGCAGCCAAGGGCTATGGGACACTGAAGCTTTCTTT; V: TRBV4-1; D: .; size: once; J: TRBJ1-1